Listed below are T cell receptor beta chains from one sample, sequenced in a study of T cells after yellow fever vaccination. TCRdb reprocessed the 5' RACE reads with MiXCR, giving one entry per CDR3 protein. The sample lists some 300,000 distinct CDR3 sequences; less than 9.5% were seen once. Source: CD4+ T cells sorted from PBMCs, taken 5 days after the yellow fever booster vaccination. These TCRs come from a man between 18 and 35 years old who received the YFV17D yellow fever vaccine. CDR3s include the opening cysteine and the closing phenylalanine or tryptophan. Each record gives: J gene, D gene, clone size, V gene, CDR3 DNA, CDR3 protein. The D gene is left open where the match is weak. Not all rows give a size; the values are once, few, many and, for expanded clones, a class.

>TRBJ1-1|.|.|TRBV19
TGTGCCAGTAGCCGCGGGGGAGGGATGAACACTGAAGCTTTCTTT
CASSRGGGMNTEAFF
>TRBJ2-1|.|many|TRBV20-1
TGCAGTATGATTAGCGTGGGGGGGGCAGGTGAGCAGTTCTTC
CSMISVGGAGEQFF
>TRBJ1-3|.|many|TRBV6-1
TGTGCCAGCAGTGAAGCGAGGGGATTAGCTGGAAACACCATATATTTT
CASSEARGLAGNTIYF
>TRBJ2-7|.|many|TRBV5-1
TGCGCCAGCAGCTTAAGCGGGCCGGCCTACGAGCAGTACTTC
CASSLSGPAYEQYF
>TRBJ2-3|TRBD2|.|TRBV7-2
TGTGCCAGCAGCTACGATAGCGGGGGGGCGGCAGATACGCAGTATTTT
CASSYDSGGAADTQYF
>TRBJ1-1|.|.|TRBV9
TGTGCCAGCAGCGTAGTACCAGGGAGCACTGAAGCTTTCTTT
CASSVVPGSTEAFF
>TRBJ1-1|.|.|TRBV7-2
TGTGCCAGCAGCTTAAATGGGGCGGGGAACACTGAAGCTTTCTTT
CASSLNGAGNTEAFF
>TRBJ2-3|.|.|TRBV23-1
TGCGCCAGCGGCCTCGTCCCGGGACACGGGCGGATCTTAGATACGCAGTATTTT
CASGLVPGHGRILDTQYF
>TRBJ1-1|.|few|TRBV5-1
TGCGCCAGCAGTATCTGGGGGAGAACTGAAGCTTTCTTT
CASSIWGRTEAFF
>TRBJ1-5|.|few|TRBV20-1
TGCAGTGCGCCCCCGGGAGGGGGACAGCCCCAGCATTTT
CSAPPGGGQPQHF
>TRBJ1-2|TRBD1|few|TRBV5-1
TGCGCCAGCAGCTTGACTCCGGGACAGGGCTATGGCTACACCTTC
CASSLTPGQGYGYTF
>TRBJ1-5|.|.|TRBV19
TGTGCCAGTACTGGCGGGGTTACTAGCCCCCAGCATTTT
CASTGGVTSPQHF
>TRBJ2-3|.|few|TRBV5-4
TGTGCCAGCACCCGAGAGGGCGGCCGCACAGATACGCAGTATTTT
CASTREGGRTDTQYF
>TRBJ2-1|.|.|TRBV11-2
TGTGCCAGCAGCCGGGACCAAAACAATGAGCAGTTCTTC
CASSRDQNNEQFF
>TRBJ2-2|TRBD1|few|TRBV27
TGTGCCAGCAGCGACAGGGGAGTTCCCGGGGAGCTGTTTTTT
CASSDRGVPGELFF
>TRBJ2-1|.|.|TRBV29-1
TGCACCTCTAATAAGGGGGACAATGAGCAGTTCTTC
CTSNKGDNEQFF
>TRBJ2-3|TRBD2|few|TRBV7-2
TGTGCCAGCAGCCCTGGACTAGCGGGGGGGGTGGATACGCAGTATTTT
CASSPGLAGGVDTQYF
>TRBJ2-3|TRBD1|few|TRBV3-1
TGTGCCAGCAGCCGAGGACAGGGGACAACAGATACGCAGTATTTT
CASSRGQGTTDTQYF
>TRBJ2-2|TRBD2|few|TRBV19
TGTGCCAGTAGTATCGGCGGGGGAGGGACCGGGGAGCTGTTTTTT
CASSIGGGGTGELFF
>TRBJ2-5|TRBD2|many|TRBV7-9
TGTGCCAGCAGCTCCCCCCTTAGGGAGGGGCCTCGAGAGACCCAGTACTTC
CASSSPLREGPRETQYF
>TRBJ1-1|.|.|TRBV20-1
TGCAGTGCTACGGACGCAGTAGGGGGGGAAGCTTTCTTT
CSATDAVGGEAFF
>TRBJ2-2|.|.|TRBV20-1
TGCAGTGCTAGAGACCGGGATACAGGGCCCGGGGAGCTGTTTTTT
CSARDRDTGPGELFF
>TRBJ2-2|.|few|TRBV5-1
TGCGCCAGCAGCTTCGGGGGACCCGGGGAGCTGTTTTTT
CASSFGGPGELFF
>TRBJ1-2|.|.|TRBV12-5
TGTGCTAGTGGTTCCAGGGGAAAAACTCCGTATGGCTACACCTTC
CASGSRGKTPYGYTF
>TRBJ2-3|.|few|TRBV5-1
TGCGCCAGCAGCTCCGGCCCGGATACGCAGTATTTT
CASSSGPDTQYF